Reported below is one TCR beta chain. Its matching antigen is unknown. Extracted from the samples, RNA was reverse transcribed into cDNA to serve as the sequencing template. Sequencing was performed with immunoSEQ multiplex PCR; in TCRdb, only in-frame clones are kept and a portion is missing. The sample includes roughly 65,000 clones, around 49% of them seen just once. The data belong to a study of CD8+ T cells in alopecia areata. Researchers took lesional scalp punch biopsies and peripheral blood from people who were alopecia areata patients. Broader study findings: Greater clonality was observed in lesional scalp samples, especially alopecia totalis/universalis, versus normal scalp.

The source of this sequence is a human donor with alopecia areata. The source was CD8+ T cells sorted from blood, collected at week 0.

CDR3 nucleotide sequence: TGTGCCAGCAGCCTAACCAGGGAATTGACTAATGAAAAACTGTTTTTT. Its translation: CASSLTRELTNEKLFF. The rearrangement joins TRBV7-9 to TRBJ1-4, with a tentative D call TRBD1 (5 bases). Germline values: CDR1 SEHNR, CDR2 FQNEAQ (reference sequence). This CDR3 is 16 amino acids long. Trimming pared 5 bases from V and 2 bases from J, leaving 15 bases between.